A selection of T cell receptor beta chains follows, all from one sample in a study of cytomegalovirus exposure and HLA in healthy donors. Measured with immunoSEQ multiplex PCR; TCRdb has only the in-frame clones, and not every one. Of more than 150,000 clones listed, 70% to 90% are singletons. Source material: PBMCs. These receptors originate from a woman aged 18 to 35 in good health and CMV-seropositive. The CDR3 runs from the conserved cysteine through the conserved F or W. D genes are given only for firm matches. The listing skips clone size in some rows; elsewhere it reads once, few, many or a size class.

V gene	D gene	J gene	clone size	CDR3 DNA	CDR3 protein
TRBV7-3	-	TRBJ1-5	-	TGTGCCAGCAGCTCCCCGAGTCAGCCCCAGCATTTT	CASSSPSQPQHF
TRBV29-1	TRBD2	TRBJ2-1	-	TGCAGCGTTCTCCGGGCGGGGGGTGACAATGAGCAGTTCTTC	CSVLRAGGDNEQFF
TRBV6-5	-	TRBJ2-2	-	TGTGCCAGCTCCACGACAGACACCGGGGAGCTGTTTTTT	CASSTTDTGELFF
TRBV7-2	TRBD1	TRBJ1-2	-	TGTGCCAGCAGCTTATACCGCGGACAGGTCTATGGCTACACCTTC	CASSLYRGQVYGYTF
TRBV19	-	TRBJ2-3	-	TGTGCCAGTAGTATAGCCACAGTGGCAGATACGCAGTATTTT	CASSIATVADTQYF
TRBV27	-	TRBJ1-4	-	TGTGCCACCATCGGAGCGCGGGGAGAAAAACTGTTTTTT	CATIGARGEKLFF
TRBV7-3	-	TRBJ2-5	-	TGTGCCAGCAGCTTTGGCAGTCAAGAGACCCAGTACTTC	CASSFGSQETQYF
TRBV2	-	TRBJ1-2	few	TGTGCCAGCACCTTTGGACAGTATGGCTACACCTTC	CASTFGQYGYTF
TRBV4-1	TRBD1	TRBJ2-7	-	TGCGCCAGCAGCCTCTTATCATCGGGACAGGGCTCCTACGAGCAGTACTTC	CASSLLSSGQGSYEQYF
TRBV14	TRBD1	TRBJ1-2	-	TGTGCCAGCAGCGTCGGGACAGGGGCCTATGGCTACACCTTC	CASSVGTGAYGYTF
TRBV2	-	TRBJ2-7	-	TGTGCCAGCAGTGCGGTCTTCAACTCTTACGAGCAGTACTTC	CASSAVFNSYEQYF
TRBV2	TRBD1	TRBJ1-6	-	TGTGCCAGCAGAGCCGACAGGGGGGTTTCACCCCTCCACTTT	CASRADRGVSPLHF
TRBV6-5	TRBD1	TRBJ1-2	-	TGTGCCAGCAGTGCAGGGGGCAGTGGCTACACCTTC	CASSAGGSGYTF
TRBV27	-	TRBJ1-2	-	TGTGCCAGCGGATTGAGACAGGAGTCCAACTATGGCTACACCTTC	CASGLRQESNYGYTF
TRBV7-9	-	TRBJ2-5	-	TGTGCCAGCAGCCCAACTACCGGGGGACGCGCCACGGGGACCCAGTACTTC	CASSPTTGGRATGTQYF
TRBV5-1	TRBD2	TRBJ2-1	-	TGCGCCAGCAGCTTGGGACTAGCGGGGTTCTACAATGAGCAGTTCTTC	CASSLGLAGFYNEQFF
TRBV5-5	TRBD1	TRBJ2-3	-	TGTGCCAGCAGCTTAGGGGGCGCCACAGATACGCAGTATTTT	CASSLGGATDTQYF
TRBV7-2	-	TRBJ1-4	-	TGTGCCAGCAGGAGAGGTGGCCTAAATGAAAAACTGTTTTTT	CASRRGGLNEKLFF
TRBV9	-	TRBJ1-4	-	TGTGCCAGCAGCCCTGGGGCAGGGGCTTGGGAAAAACTGTTTTTT	CASSPGAGAWEKLFF
TRBV30	TRBD2	TRBJ2-1	-	TGTGCCTGGTTGGGGACTAGCGGGGGGCAATACTCCTACAATGAGCAGTTCTTC	CAWLGTSGGQYSYNEQFF
TRBV12-5	TRBD2	TRBJ2-3	few	TGTGCTAGTGGTGAGCGGGGGTACACAGATACGCAGTATTTT	CASGERGYTDTQYF
TRBV9	TRBD2	TRBJ2-5	-	TGTGCCAGCAGCGTAGGACAAACTAGCGGGGGGGGAGAGACCCAGTACTTC	CASSVGQTSGGGETQYF
TRBV4-2	TRBD2	TRBJ2-1	-	TGTGCCAGCAGCCAAGATACGCGGGGGGGGTCACATGAGCAGTTCTTC	CASSQDTRGGSHEQFF
TRBV5-4	-	TRBJ2-5	-	TGTGCCAGCAGCTTTCTGACCGGTGAGGGCCAGGAGACCCAGTACTTC	CASSFLTGEGQETQYF
TRBV7-2	TRBD2	TRBJ2-1	-	TGTGCCAGCAGCTCGAAACTAGCGGGGGGGCGTGTGAGGAATGAGCAGTTCTTC	CASSSKLAGGRVRNEQFF
TRBV2	-	TRBJ2-7	-	TGTGCCAGCGAGAAGGGGCGCCTAAACGAGCAGTACTTC	CASEKGRLNEQYF
TRBV30	-	TRBJ1-4	-	TGTGCCTGGAGGGTTAGTTCGCGTGAAAAACTGTTTTTT	CAWRVSSREKLFF
TRBV30	-	TRBJ1-1	-	TGTGCCTGGAGTCCCCTAGGTCGGAACACTGAAGCTTTCTTT	CAWSPLGRNTEAFF
TRBV2	-	TRBJ1-2	once	TGTGCCAGCATACAGGCGGAAGGTGGCTACACCTTC	CASIQAEGGYTF